This T cell receptor (beta chain) came from a study of blood T cell repertoires in COVID-19. Only a few counts were recorded for this clone. Using immunoSEQ multiplex PCR, the repertoire was profiled, and TCRdb retains in-frame clones only, with some absent. This table holds about 52,000 clones, over 75% found once. Germline CDR1 and CDR2: SGHDT and YYEEEE. This CDR3 spans 14 amino acids. Trimming cost V 4 bases and J 4 bases; bases outside gene matches: 7. This TCR was recovered from a woman older than 75 with COVID-19, enrolled during active disease. Sequenced sample: peripheral blood. This chain links TRBV5-6 with TRBJ2-5, with 7 bases aligning to TRBD1. The CDR3 bases are TGTGCCAGCAGCGTACAGGGGTTTCGAGAGACCCAGTACTTC. Its protein is CASSVQGFRETQYF. The full variable domain, in which reference TRBV5-6 and TRBJ2-5 provide the parts outside the CDR3, is DAGVTQSPTHLIKTRGQQVTLRCSPKSGHDTVSWYQQALGQGPQFIFQYYEEEERQRGNFPDRFSGHQFPNYSSELNVNALLLGDSALYLCASSVQGFRETQYFGPGTRLLVL.